This TCR beta chain stems from a study of cytomegalovirus exposure and HLA in healthy donors. The PCR had 60 Vbeta and 13 Jbeta primers. Clones were read by immunoSEQ multiplex PCR, and TCRdb kept only the in-frame ones, dropping some. The sample has about 160,000 clones; about 80% are singletons. Trimming took off 0 bases at V and 2 bases at J, with 17 bases between the two ends. CDR1 is SQVTM and CDR2 is ANQGSEA in the germline V gene. The CDR3 contains 18 residues. The chain joins TRBV29-1 to TRBJ2-6, with D maybe TRBD2 (6 bases). The sequence came from a man aged 30-40 years in good health and CMV-seronegative. The sample comprised PBMCs. For the CDR3, the DNA is TGCAGCGTTGAAGATTTCGTCGGAGGGAATCCTGGGGCCAACGTCCTGACTTTC. Amino acids: CSVEDFVGGNPGANVLTF.